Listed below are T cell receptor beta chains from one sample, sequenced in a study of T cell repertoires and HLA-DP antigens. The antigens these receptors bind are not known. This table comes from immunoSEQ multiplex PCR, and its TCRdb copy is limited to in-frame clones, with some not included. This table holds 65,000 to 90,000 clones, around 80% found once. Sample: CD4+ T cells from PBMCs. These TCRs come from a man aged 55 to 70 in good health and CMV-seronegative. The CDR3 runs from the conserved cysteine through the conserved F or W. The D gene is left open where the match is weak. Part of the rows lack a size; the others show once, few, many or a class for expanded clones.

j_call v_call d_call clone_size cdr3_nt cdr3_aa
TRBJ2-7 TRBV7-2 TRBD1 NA TGTGCCAGCAGCTCCAGATCAGAGGGGGCTCGCTACGAGCAGTACTTC CASSSRSEGARYEQYF
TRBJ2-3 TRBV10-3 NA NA TGTGCCATCAGAAACGCGAGGGATGCTCAAGATACGCAGTATTTT CAIRNARDAQDTQYF
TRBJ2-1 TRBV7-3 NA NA TGTGCCAGCAGCTCACTGGGGCATGAGCAGTTCTTC CASSSLGHEQFF
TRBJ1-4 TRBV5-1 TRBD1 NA TGCGCCAGCAGTAGGGACAGCTTGAATGAAAAACTGTTTTTT CASSRDSLNEKLFF
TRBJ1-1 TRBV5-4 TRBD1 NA TGTGCCAGCAGCCCTGGACAGGGGGCTACTGGTGTAGGGGCTTTCTTT CASSPGQGATGVGAFF
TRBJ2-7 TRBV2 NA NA TGTGCCAGCAGCCCTTTGAGGGGCTACGAGCAGTACTTC CASSPLRGYEQYF
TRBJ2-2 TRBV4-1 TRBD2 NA TGCGCCAGCAGCCAACGAGGACTAGCGGGAGCAAACACCGGGGAGCTGTTTTTT CASSQRGLAGANTGELFF
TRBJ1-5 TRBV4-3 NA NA TGCGCCAGCAGCCAAGATAGGCGGGGCGAACAGCCCCAGCATTTT CASSQDRRGEQPQHF
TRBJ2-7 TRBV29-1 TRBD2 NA TGCAGCGTAGGGACTACTGGCAAAGAGCAGTACTTC CSVGTTGKEQYF
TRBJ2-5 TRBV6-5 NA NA TGTGCCAGCAGTCCCCGGGGGCTTGAGACCCAGTACTTC CASSPRGLETQYF
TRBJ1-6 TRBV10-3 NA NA TGTGCCATCAGTGAGCGGTCAGCACTCTATAATTCACCCCTCCACTTT CAISERSALYNSPLHF
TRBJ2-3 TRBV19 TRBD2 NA TGTGCCAGTGGCTCGGGGGGGCGACCAGATACGCAGTATTTT CASGSGGRPDTQYF
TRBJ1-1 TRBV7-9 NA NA TGTGCCAGCGGTAGGGGTCTGAACACTGAAGCTTTCTTT CASGRGLNTEAFF
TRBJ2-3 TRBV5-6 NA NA TGTGCCAGCAGCTTGGATGGCAGGCTCACAGATACGCAGTATTTT CASSLDGRLTDTQYF
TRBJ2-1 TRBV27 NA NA TGTGCCAGCAGTTTAATTGGACAGTCCTACAATGAGCAGTTCTTC CASSLIGQSYNEQFF
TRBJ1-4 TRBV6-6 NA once TGTGCCAGCAGTCTTAATCTTGCAACTAATGAAAAACTGTTTTTT CASSLNLATNEKLFF
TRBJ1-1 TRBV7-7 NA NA TGTGCCAGCAGCTTCAGCAAGAACACTGAAGCTTTCTTT CASSFSKNTEAFF
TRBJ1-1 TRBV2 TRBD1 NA TGTGCCAGCACTGAGACAGGGCGGACTGAAGCTTTCTTT CASTETGRTEAFF
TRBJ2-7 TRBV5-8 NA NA TGTGCCAGCAGCTTGGTTCGGGCAGGGCCGGGTGAGGAGCAGTACTTC CASSLVRAGPGEEQYF
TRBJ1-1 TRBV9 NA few TGTGCCAGCAGCGTAGGTCCGGGGAGCACTGAAGCTTTCTTT CASSVGPGSTEAFF
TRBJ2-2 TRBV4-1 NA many TGCGCCAGCAGCCAAGCGGGCAGGGAGACCGGGGAGCTGTTTTTT CASSQAGRETGELFF
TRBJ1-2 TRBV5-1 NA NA TGCGCCAGCAGCTTGGGGCATGAAGGGGGATATGGCTACACCTTC CASSLGHEGGYGYTF
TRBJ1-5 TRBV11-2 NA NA TGTGCCAGCAGCTCCCAGACAGGTGGGAATCAGCCCCAGCATTTT CASSSQTGGNQPQHF
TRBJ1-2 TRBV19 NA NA TGTGCCAGTAGTCCCTCCAGAGGGGGAGACTATGGCTACACCTTC CASSPSRGGDYGYTF
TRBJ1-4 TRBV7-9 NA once TGTGCCAGCACCCTGGGCGCCCTCAGGGGAGCTAATGAAAAACTGTTTTTT CASTLGALRGANEKLFF
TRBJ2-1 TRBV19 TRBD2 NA TGTGCCAGTAGTCGGGCTAGCGGGGGTAATGAGCAGTTCTTC CASSRASGGNEQFF
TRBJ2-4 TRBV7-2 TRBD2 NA TGTGCCAGCAGCTTAGGCGGGAGTCTGAACATTCAGTACTTC CASSLGGSLNIQYF
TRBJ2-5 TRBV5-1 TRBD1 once TGCGCCAGCAGCTTGACCCGACAGGGGGAAGAGACCCAGTACTTC CASSLTRQGEETQYF
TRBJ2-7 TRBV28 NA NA TGTGCCAGCAGTTCCCGAATGGAGCAGTACTTC CASSSRMEQYF
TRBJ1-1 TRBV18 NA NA TGTGCCAGCTCACAAAATCGAGAGAACACTGAAGCTTTCTTT CASSQNRENTEAFF
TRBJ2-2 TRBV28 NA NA TGTGCCAGCAGACCGGAGAGGGGTCCCTCGGGGACCGGGGAGCTGTTTTTT CASRPERGPSGTGELFF
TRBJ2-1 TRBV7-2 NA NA TGTGCCAGCAGCTTGCGGGGCACCTACAATGAGCAGTTCTTC CASSLRGTYNEQFF
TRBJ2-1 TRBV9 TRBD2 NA TGTGCCAGCAGCGTAGCTCCCCTGACTAGCGAGCAGTTCTTC CASSVAPLTSEQFF
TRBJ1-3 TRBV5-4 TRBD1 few TGTGCCAGCAGCTTTGAGCAGGGGGGCGGAAACACCATATATTTT CASSFEQGGGNTIYF
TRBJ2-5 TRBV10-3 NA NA TGTGCCATGCACAGGGATTTGCAAGAGACCCAGTACTTC CAMHRDLQETQYF
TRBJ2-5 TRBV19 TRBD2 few TGTGCCAGTAGTATAGCGGGAGGGTGGGAGACCCAGTACTTC CASSIAGGWETQYF
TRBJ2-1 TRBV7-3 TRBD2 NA TGTGCCAGCAGCATACTAGCGGGAGTGTACAATGAGCAGTTCTTC CASSILAGVYNEQFF
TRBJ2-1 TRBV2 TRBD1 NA TGTGCCAGCAGCCCAGACAGGGTGACCTACAATGAGCAGTTCTTC CASSPDRVTYNEQFF
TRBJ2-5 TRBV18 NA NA TGTGCCAGCTCACCACGGTGGCGACAGGAGGGGACCCAGTACTTC CASSPRWRQEGTQYF
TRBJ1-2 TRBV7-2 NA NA TGTGCCAGCAGCCGTCGGGGGGGCCAGGGCTACACCTTC CASSRRGGQGYTF
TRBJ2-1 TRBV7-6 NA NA TGTGCCAGCAGTCTCGGACAGAGCACTAGATTTTACAATGAGCAGTTCTTC CASSLGQSTRFYNEQFF